Listed here are 23 T cell receptor beta chains from one sample, sequenced in a study of cytomegalovirus exposure and HLA in healthy donors. The PCR was carried out with 60 Vbeta primers and 13 Jbeta primers. The method was immunoSEQ multiplex PCR; TCRdb's version includes in-frame clones alone and lacks a portion of them. The data contain about 110,000 clones, around 77% of them seen just once; the ten biggest clones take up 3.7%. The sample consisted of PBMCs. The receptors derive from a human donor in good health.

This chain connects TRBV6-6 to TRBJ1-1, with D possibly being TRBD1 (5 bases). This CDR3 contains 13 residues. V was pared by 7 bases and J by 10 bases, with 19 bases between. Germline lookup yields CDR1 MNHNY and CDR2 SVGAGI (reference sequence). CDR3 sequence reads: CASTPPGREGAFF. As DNA, the CDR3 is TGTGCCAGCACCCCCCCCGGCAGGGAGGGAGCTTTCTTT.

CDR3: CAWRGTGGWNEQFF. Here the CDR3 DNA reads TGTGCCTGGAGAGGGACAGGGGGCTGGAATGAGCAGTTCTTC. The gene calls are TRBV30 and TRBJ2-1; 12 bases are shared with TRBD1. Unmatched junction bases numbered 4, after V lost 3 bases and J lost 7 bases. Germline CDR1 and CDR2: GTSNPN and SVGIG (reference sequence). The CDR3 runs 14 residues. The full variable domain, with the rest looked up from reference TRBV30 and TRBJ2-1, is SQTIHQWPATLVQPVGSPLSLECTVEGTSNPNLYWYRQAAGRGLQLLFYSVGIGQISSEVPQNLSASRPQDRQFILSSKKLLLSDSGFYLCAWRGTGGWNEQFFGPGTRLTVL.

J is TRBJ1-4 and V is TRBV30; D may be TRBD1 (6 bases). The germline V gene has CDR1 GTSNPN and CDR2 SVGIG (reference sequence). This CDR3 region has 13 residues. Between the trimmed V and J ends, which lost 4 bases and 2 bases, there was a span of 8 bases. The DNA of the CDR3 is TGTGCCTGGACCGGACAGACTAATGAAAAACTGTTTTTT. It specifies CAWTGQTNEKLFF.

The chain links TRBV5-1 to TRBJ2-3, with D maybe TRBD2 (5 bases). V was clipped by 3 bases and J by 3 bases, with 8 bases between them. CDR3 length: 13 amino acids. Per germline, CDR1 SGHRS and CDR2 YFSETQ. CDR3 amino acids: CASSSEGTDTQYF. Written as DNA, the CDR3 is TGCGCCAGCAGCTCCGAGGGTACAGATACGCAGTATTTT. The variable domain in full, completed from reference TRBV5-1 and TRBJ2-3, reads KAGVTQTPRYLIKTRGQQVTLSCSPISGHRSVSWYQQTPGQGLQFLFEYFSETQRNKGNFPGRFSGRQFSNSRSEMNVSTLELGDSALYLCASSSEGTDTQYFGPGTRLTVL.

V gene TRBV11-3 combines with J gene TRBJ1-2; 7 bases fit TRBD1. Germline CDR1 reads SGHNT; CDR2 reads YENEEA. This CDR3 spans 14 amino acids. The junction had 6 bases not matched to a gene; V was cut back by 4 bases and J by 4 bases. CDR3 sequence (DNA): TGTGCCAGCAGCTCACAGGGGCTCCCCTATGGCTACACCTTC. This encodes CASSSQGLPYGYTF. Together with reference TRBV11-3 and TRBJ1-2, the CDR3 gives the full variable domain: EAGVVQSPRYKIIEKKQPVAFWCNPISGHNTLYWYLQNLGQGPELLIRYENEEAVDDSQLPKDRFSAERLKGVDSTLKIQPAELGDSAVYLCASSSQGLPYGYTFGSGTRLTVV.

This CDR3 is CASSQAPRRTGWDGYTF. CDR3 sequence (DNA): TGCGCCAGCAGTCAAGCCCCCCGAAGGACAGGGTGGGATGGCTACACCTTC. This chain links TRBV23-1 with TRBJ1-2; 8 nucleotides match TRBD1. TRBV23-1 is filed as an ORF, its function uncertain. With V trimmed by 2 bases and J by 6 bases, 14 bases remained unmatched. This CDR3 is 17 amino acids long.

In its sample, this clone was seen a few times. The chain employs TRBV15 and TRBJ2-5; D is unresolved. V was shortened by 1 base and J by 2 bases, with 14 bases between the two germline ends. Germline-derived CDR1 and CDR2 are LNHNV and YYDKDF (reference sequence). The CDR3 spans 16 residues. CDR3 sequence (DNA): TGTGCCACCAGCAGAGGTTCGGGTCTGATACAAGAGACCCAGTACTTC. Its protein is CATSRGSGLIQETQYF.

This clone was recorded once. The V and J genes are TRBV6-6 and TRBJ1-3; D is unresolved. The germline V and J ends were trimmed by 8 bases and 11 bases, with 10 bases remaining between them. The CDR3 loop spans 10 amino acids. Per germline, CDR1 MNHNY and CDR2 SVGAGI (reference sequence). This CDR3 is CASGGTSIYF. Here the CDR3 DNA reads TGTGCCAGCGGCGGAACTTCCATATATTTT.

CDR3 protein: CASRVERRRNEQFF. Here the CDR3 DNA reads TGTGCCAGCAGGGTGGAGCGGAGGCGGAATGAGCAGTTCTTC. V usage is TRBV6-5 and J usage is TRBJ2-1; a weak D match, TRBD2 (5 bases). CDR3 length: 14 amino acids. Germline CDR1 MNHEY, CDR2 SVGAGI. V dropped 6 bases and J dropped 7 bases, with 16 bases sitting between them.

The V gene is TRBV5-1, the J gene TRBJ2-3; 14 nucleotides align to TRBD2. From germline, CDR1 is SGHRS and CDR2 YFSETQ. Trimming cost V 4 bases and J 4 bases; bases outside gene matches: 5. CDR3 length: 16 residues. The CDR3 DNA follows: TGCGCCAGCAGCGCACGACTAGCGGGAGGGGCAGATACGCAGTATTTT. Translated: CASSARLAGGADTQYF. The complete variable domain, with remaining parts taken from reference TRBV5-1 and TRBJ2-3, reads KAGVTQTPRYLIKTRGQQVTLSCSPISGHRSVSWYQQTPGQGLQFLFEYFSETQRNKGNFPGRFSGRQFSNSRSEMNVSTLELGDSALYLCASSARLAGGADTQYFGPGTRLTVL.

J is TRBJ2-3 and V is TRBV7-9; D is unresolved. This CDR3 comprises 15 residues. Trimming took off 2 bases at V and 2 bases at J, with 11 bases between the two ends. The germline V gene encodes CDR1 SEHNR and CDR2 FQNEAQ (reference sequence). CDR3 protein: CASSLLSEVTDTQYF. CDR3 nucleotide sequence: TGTGCCAGCAGCTTACTAAGCGAAGTCACAGATACGCAGTATTTT.

The genes are TRBV21-1 and TRBJ2-1; TRBD2 was called by the table and not checked on the DNA. TRBV21-1 is described as a pseudogene. The CDR3 contains 18 residues. CDR3 amino acids: CASSKSSGRTRSYNEQFF. CDR3 coding DNA: TGTGCCAGCAGCAAGTCTAGCGGGAGGACAAGATCCTACAATGAGCAGTTCTTC.

This rearrangement joins TRBV18 to TRBJ2-5; TRBD1 agrees at 7 bases. Germline CDR1 and CDR2: KGHSH and LQKENI. V dropped 11 bases and J dropped 2; count of bases not matched to a gene: 8. The CDR3 has 13 residues. The CDR3 bases are TGTGCCGGCGCCGGGACAGCGCAAGAGACCCAGTACTTC. It codes for CAGAGTAQETQYF.

V gene TRBV5-4 combines with J gene TRBJ1-4; D not resolved. Trimming left V 4 bases short and J 7 bases short, with 11 bases between. The length of the CDR3 is 13 residues. Looked up from germline, CDR1 is SGHNT and CDR2 is YYREEE (reference sequence). The chain's CDR3 is CASSRTETEKLFF. CDR3 sequence (DNA): TGTGCCAGCAGCAGAACAGAGACTGAAAAACTGTTTTTT.

The V call is TRBV19, the J call TRBJ1-2; 9 positions match TRBD1. Trimming took 6 bases from V and 3 from J; bases not matched to a gene: 5. CDR3 length equals 14 residues. In germline, CDR1 is LNHDA, CDR2 SQIVND (reference sequence). This CDR3 is CASRGDRAYYGYTF. CDR3 bases: TGTGCCAGTAGAGGGGACAGGGCTTACTATGGCTACACCTTC.

This clone has more than one count but fewer than ten. This chain connects TRBV30 to TRBJ2-3; TRBD1 matches at 7 bases. The CDR3 has 16 amino acids. Germline assignment: CDR1 GTSNPN and CDR2 SVGIG (reference sequence). J lost 5 bases, V lost 4 bases, and 15 bases had no gene match. CDR3 amino acids: CAWNPRTGVGIDTQYF. The CDR3 DNA follows: TGTGCCTGGAACCCTAGGACAGGCGTAGGTATAGATACGCAGTATTTT.

The chain recombines TRBV7-2 with TRBJ2-7, with D possibly being TRBD1 (5 bases). Trimming left V 2 bases short and J 3 bases short, with 11 bases between. The germline gives CDR1 SGHTA, CDR2 FQGNSA. The CDR3 totals 14 residues. In DNA form, the CDR3 reads TGTGCCAGCAGCTTAAGACAGAACCGCTACGAGCAGTACTTC. Translating it yields CASSLRQNRYEQYF.

This clone was detected a few times. This chain connects TRBV6-5 to TRBJ1-1; no clear D. V dropped 8 bases and J dropped 6 bases, with 19 bases sitting between them. The CDR3 has 14 amino acids. Looked up from germline, CDR1 is MNHEY and CDR2 is SVGAGI. As DNA, the CDR3 is TGTGCCAGCTATAGTTACTTAGAGGGCCCTGAAGCTTTCTTT. This gives the protein CASYSYLEGPEAFF.

This chain uses TRBV6-1 with TRBJ2-7; TRBD2 is a possible D gene (6 bases). Trimming pared 7 bases from V and 2 bases from J, leaving 18 bases between. The V gene's germline CDR1 is MNHNS and CDR2 SASEGT. The CDR3 spans 15 residues. The CDR3 protein is CASKQVPAGAYEQYF. The CDR3 DNA is TGTGCCAGCAAGCAGGTCCCAGCGGGCGCCTACGAGCAGTACTTC.

The V call is TRBV2, the J call TRBJ2-7, with no clear D. Deletions cut 7 bases from V and 1 base from J, with 11 bases between. The CDR3 length is 13 residues. The germline CDR1 and CDR2 sequences are SNHLY and FYNNEI. The CDR3 spells CASKNGPSYEQYF. Here the CDR3 DNA reads TGTGCCAGCAAGAATGGCCCTTCCTACGAGCAGTACTTC.

The chain carries TRBV6-6 and TRBJ1-2; 10 positions agree with TRBD1. V was pared by 7 bases and J by 6 bases, with 11 bases of the junction left unmatched. This CDR3 comprises 15 residues. Germline CDR1 MNHNY, CDR2 SVGAGI (reference sequence). CDR3: CASTKGQGTGDGYTF. DNA for the CDR3: TGTGCCAGCACCAAAGGTCAGGGGACAGGGGATGGCTACACCTTC.

A single count supports this clone. This sequence joins TRBV6-1 and TRBJ1-5; D gene ambiguous. Trimming took off 2 bases at V and 6 bases at J, with 5 bases between the two ends. The CDR3 runs 12 residues. In germline, CDR1 is MNHNS, CDR2 SASEGT. The CDR3 loop is CASSEMSQPQHF. CDR3 nucleotides: TGTGCCAGCAGTGAAATGAGTCAGCCCCAGCATTTT.

The chain links TRBV5-1 to TRBJ2-7; possibly TRBD1 for D (5 bases). The V gene lost 4 bases and the J gene lost 4 bases, with 12 bases spanning the gap. Germline V CDR1 and CDR2: SGHRS, YFSETQ. There are 13 residues in the CDR3. Here the CDR3 reads CASSRTQGYEQYF. The CDR3 nucleotides are TGCGCCAGCAGCAGAACTCAGGGTTACGAGCAGTACTTC.